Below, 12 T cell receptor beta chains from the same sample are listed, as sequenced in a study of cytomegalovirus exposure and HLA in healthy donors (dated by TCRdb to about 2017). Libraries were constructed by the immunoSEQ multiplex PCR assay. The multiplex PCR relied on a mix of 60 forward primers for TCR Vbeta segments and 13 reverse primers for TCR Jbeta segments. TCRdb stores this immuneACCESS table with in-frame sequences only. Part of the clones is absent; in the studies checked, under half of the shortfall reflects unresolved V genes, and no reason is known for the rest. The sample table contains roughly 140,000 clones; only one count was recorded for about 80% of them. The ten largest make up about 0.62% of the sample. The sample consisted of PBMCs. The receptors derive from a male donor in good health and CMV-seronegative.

This CDR3 reads CASSIEPRPTGELFF. CDR3 in DNA: TGTGCCAGTAGTATCGAACCGCGGCCCACCGGGGAGCTGTTTTTT. This chain links TRBV19 with TRBJ2-2; D remains ambiguous. CDR1 and CDR2 from the germline V gene are LNHDA and SQIVND (reference sequence). The V and J ends lost 3 bases and 4 bases respectively, with 12 bases between them. CDR3 length: 15 residues.

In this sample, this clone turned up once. CDR3 in DNA: TGTGCCTGGAGAATTACGCGACAGTACACCGGGGAGCTGTTTTTT. Translating it yields CAWRITRQYTGELFF. The chain has TRBV30 and TRBJ2-2, with D perhaps TRBD1 (5 bases). The length of the CDR3 is 15 residues. Germline V gene lookup returns CDR1 GTSNPN and CDR2 SVGIG (reference sequence). Trimming removed 3 bases from V and 3 bases from J, with 14 bases in between.

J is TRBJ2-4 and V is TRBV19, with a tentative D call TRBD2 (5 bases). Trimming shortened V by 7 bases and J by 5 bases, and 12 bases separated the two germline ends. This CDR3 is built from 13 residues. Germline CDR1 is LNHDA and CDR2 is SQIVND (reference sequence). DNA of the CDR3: TGTGCCAGTAAAGGGAGTAACGAAAACATTCAGTACTTC. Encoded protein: CASKGSNENIQYF.

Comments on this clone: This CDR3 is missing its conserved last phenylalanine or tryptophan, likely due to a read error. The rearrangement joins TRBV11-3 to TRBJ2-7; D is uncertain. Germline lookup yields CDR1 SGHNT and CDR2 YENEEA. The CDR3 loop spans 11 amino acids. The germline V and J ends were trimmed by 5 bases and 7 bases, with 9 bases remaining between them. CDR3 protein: CASSRSWEQYL. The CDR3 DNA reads TGTGCCAGCAGCCGCTCCTGGGAGCAGTACCTC.

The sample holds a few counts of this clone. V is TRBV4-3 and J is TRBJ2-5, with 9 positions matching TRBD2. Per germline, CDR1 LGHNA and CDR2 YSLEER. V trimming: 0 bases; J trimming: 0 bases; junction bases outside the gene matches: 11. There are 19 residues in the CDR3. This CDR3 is CASSQDVGQLAGYQETQYF. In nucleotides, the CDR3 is TGCGCCAGCAGCCAAGACGTGGGGCAGCTAGCGGGGTACCAAGAGACCCAGTACTTC.

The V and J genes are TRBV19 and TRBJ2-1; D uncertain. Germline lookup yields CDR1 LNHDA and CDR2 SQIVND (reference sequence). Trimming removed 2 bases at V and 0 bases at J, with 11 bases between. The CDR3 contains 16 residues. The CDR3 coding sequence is TGTGCCAGTAGTATAACCCGTATACTCTCCTACAATGAGCAGTTCTTC. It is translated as CASSITRILSYNEQFF.

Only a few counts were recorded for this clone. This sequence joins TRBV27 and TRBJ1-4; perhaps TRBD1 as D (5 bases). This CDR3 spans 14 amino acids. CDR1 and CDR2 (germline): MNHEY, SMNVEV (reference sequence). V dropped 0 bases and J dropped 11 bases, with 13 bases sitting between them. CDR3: CASSLSIAGGKLFF. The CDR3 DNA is TGTGCCAGCAGTTTATCGATCGCGGGGGGGAAACTGTTTTTT.

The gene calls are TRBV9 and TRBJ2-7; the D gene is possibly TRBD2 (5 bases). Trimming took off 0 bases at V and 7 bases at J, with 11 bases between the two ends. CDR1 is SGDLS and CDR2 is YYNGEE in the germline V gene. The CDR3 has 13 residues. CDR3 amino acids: CASSVGSRGEQYF. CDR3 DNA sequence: TGTGCCAGCAGCGTAGGGTCCCGCGGGGAGCAGTACTTC.

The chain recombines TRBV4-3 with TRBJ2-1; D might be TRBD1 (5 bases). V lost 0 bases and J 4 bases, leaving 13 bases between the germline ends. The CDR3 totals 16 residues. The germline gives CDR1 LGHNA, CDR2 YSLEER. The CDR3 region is CASSQDRGSRYNEQFF. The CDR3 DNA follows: TGCGCCAGCAGCCAAGATAGGGGTAGTAGGTACAATGAGCAGTTCTTC.

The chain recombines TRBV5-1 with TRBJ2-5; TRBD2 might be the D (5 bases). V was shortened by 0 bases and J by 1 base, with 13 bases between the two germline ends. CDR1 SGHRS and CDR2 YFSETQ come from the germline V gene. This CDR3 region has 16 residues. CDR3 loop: CASSLVPSGGQETQYF. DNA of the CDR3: TGCGCCAGCAGCTTGGTTCCCAGCGGAGGCCAAGAGACCCAGTACTTC. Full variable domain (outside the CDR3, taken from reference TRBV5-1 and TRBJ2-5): KAGVTQTPRYLIKTRGQQVTLSCSPISGHRSVSWYQQTPGQGLQFLFEYFSETQRNKGNFPGRFSGRQFSNSRSEMNVSTLELGDSALYLCASSLVPSGGQETQYFGPGTRLLVL.

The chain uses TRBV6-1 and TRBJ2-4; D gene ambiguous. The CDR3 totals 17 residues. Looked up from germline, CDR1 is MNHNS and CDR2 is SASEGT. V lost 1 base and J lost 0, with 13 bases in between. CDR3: CASSEGLRILAKNIQYF. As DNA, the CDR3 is TGTGCCAGCAGTGAAGGGTTACGCATACTAGCCAAAAACATTCAGTACTTC.

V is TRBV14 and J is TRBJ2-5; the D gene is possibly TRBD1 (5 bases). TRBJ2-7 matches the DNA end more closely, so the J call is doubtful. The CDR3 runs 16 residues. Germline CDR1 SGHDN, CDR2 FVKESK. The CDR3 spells CASSQDSAAGSYEQYF. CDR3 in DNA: TGTGCCAGCAGCCAAGATTCGGCGGCAGGGTCCTACGAGCAGTACTTC.